This T cell receptor beta chain comes out of a study of shared clonotypes between healthy human individuals. There are 18 residues in the CDR3. CDR1 is LGHNA, CDR2 YSLEER, per germline. Trimming pared 0 bases from V and 0 bases from J, leaving 18 bases between. Naive CD8 isolation took CD45RO-negative cells positively selected for CCR7 and excluded terminally differentiated effector memory CD45RA+ cells. Findings and limits, study-wide: Large depth notwithstanding, sorted-subset sequencing proved incomplete by rarefaction. Clonotypes shared by all four sorted-subset donors had higher generation probabilities than non-shared clonotypes. What naive subsets generally showed was a larger estimated richness than memory subsets showed.

Researchers ran the assay at a deep level. Profiled with immunoSEQ multiplex PCR; TCRdb holds only in-frame clones, not every one. This table holds about 700,000 clones, around 92% found once. In the case of this clone: The antigen is undetermined.

The chain recombines TRBV4-3 with TRBJ2-7; possible D gene TRBD1, 7 bases. Sequenced sample: naive CD8+ T cells sorted from blood. This receptor was taken from a man younger than 45 in good health. The CDR3 DNA reads TGCGCCAGCAGCCAAGATGTCGCAGGGGGGTTGAGCTCCTACGAGCAGTACTTC. Encoded protein: CASSQDVAGGLSSYEQYF.